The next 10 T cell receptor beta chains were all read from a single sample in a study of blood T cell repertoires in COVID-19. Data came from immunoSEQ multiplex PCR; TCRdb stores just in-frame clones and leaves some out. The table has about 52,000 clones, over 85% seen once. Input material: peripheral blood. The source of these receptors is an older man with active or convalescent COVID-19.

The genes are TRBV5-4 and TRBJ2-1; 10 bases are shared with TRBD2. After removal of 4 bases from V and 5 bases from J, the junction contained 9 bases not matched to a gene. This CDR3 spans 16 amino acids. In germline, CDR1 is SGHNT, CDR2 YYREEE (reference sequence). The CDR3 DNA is TGTGCCAGCAGCCGGAGACTAGCGGGCCCCAACAATGAGCAGTTCTTC. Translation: CASSRRLAGPNNEQFF.

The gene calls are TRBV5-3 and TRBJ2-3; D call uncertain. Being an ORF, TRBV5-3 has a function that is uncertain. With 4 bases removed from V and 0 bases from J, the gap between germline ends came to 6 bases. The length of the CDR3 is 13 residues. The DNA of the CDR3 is TGTGCCAGAAGCCTTATTAGCACAGATACGCAGTATTTT. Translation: CARSLISTDTQYF.

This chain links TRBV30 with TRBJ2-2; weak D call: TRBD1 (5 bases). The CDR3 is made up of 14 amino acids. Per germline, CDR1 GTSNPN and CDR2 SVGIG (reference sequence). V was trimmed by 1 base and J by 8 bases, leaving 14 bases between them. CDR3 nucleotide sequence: TGTGCCTGGAGTGCCCAACAGGAATCGGGGGAGCTGTTTTTT. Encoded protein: CAWSAQQESGELFF.

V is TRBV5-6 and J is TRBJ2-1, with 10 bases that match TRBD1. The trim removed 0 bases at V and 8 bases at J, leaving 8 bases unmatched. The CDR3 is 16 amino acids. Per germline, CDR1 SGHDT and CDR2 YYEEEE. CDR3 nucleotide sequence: TGTGCCAGCAGCTTGGACGGGACAGGGGTTCCTCATGAGCAGTTCTTC. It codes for CASSLDGTGVPHEQFF.

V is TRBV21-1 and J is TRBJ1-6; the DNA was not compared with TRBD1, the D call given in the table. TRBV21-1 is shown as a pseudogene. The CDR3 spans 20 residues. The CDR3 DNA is TGTGCCAGCAGCAAAGTAAAGTTATTTTGGAGGACAGAAGATAATTCACCCCTCCACTTT. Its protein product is CASSKVKLFWRTEDNSPLHF.

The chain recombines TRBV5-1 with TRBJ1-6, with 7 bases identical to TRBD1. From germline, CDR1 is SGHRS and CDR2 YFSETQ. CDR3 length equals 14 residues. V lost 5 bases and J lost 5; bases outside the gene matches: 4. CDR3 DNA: TGCGCCAGCAGGTACAGGGGAGATAATTCACCCCTCCACTTT. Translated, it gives CASRYRGDNSPLHF.

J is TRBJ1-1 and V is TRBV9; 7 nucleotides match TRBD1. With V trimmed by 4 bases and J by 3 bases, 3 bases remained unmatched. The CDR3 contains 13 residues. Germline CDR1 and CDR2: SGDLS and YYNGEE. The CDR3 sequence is CASSPQGYTEAFF. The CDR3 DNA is TGTGCCAGCAGCCCACAGGGGTACACTGAAGCTTTCTTT.

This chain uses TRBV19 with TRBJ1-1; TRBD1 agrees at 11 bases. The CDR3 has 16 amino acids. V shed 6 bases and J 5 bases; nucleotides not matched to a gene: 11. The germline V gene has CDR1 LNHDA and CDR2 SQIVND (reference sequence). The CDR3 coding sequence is TGTGCCAGTAGGCCTTTGGGACAGGGGGGAATAACTGAAGCTTTCTTT. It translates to CASRPLGQGGITEAFF.

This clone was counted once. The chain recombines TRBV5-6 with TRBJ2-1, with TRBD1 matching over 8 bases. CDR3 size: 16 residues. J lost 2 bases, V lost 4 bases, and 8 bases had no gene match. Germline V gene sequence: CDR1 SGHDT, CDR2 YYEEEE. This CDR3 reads CASSPQGAGAYNEQFF. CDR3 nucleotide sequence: TGTGCCAGCAGCCCCCAGGGGGCCGGAGCCTACAATGAGCAGTTCTTC.

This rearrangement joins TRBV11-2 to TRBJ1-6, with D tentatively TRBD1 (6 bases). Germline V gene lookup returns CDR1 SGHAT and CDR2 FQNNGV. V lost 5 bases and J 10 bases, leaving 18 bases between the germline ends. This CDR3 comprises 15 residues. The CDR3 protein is CASSGQGLVGSPLHF. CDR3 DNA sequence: TGTGCCAGCAGCGGGCAGGGGCTAGTGGGCTCACCCCTCCACTTT.